A selection of T cell receptor beta chains follows, all from one sample in a study of blood T cell repertoires in COVID-19. Produced via immunoSEQ multiplex PCR; TCRdb's table is partial and in-frame only. The repertoire holds approximately 80,000 clones, with almost 85% as singletons. Specimen: peripheral blood. The receptor set was obtained from a man aged 55-75 years with acute or convalescent COVID-19. CDR3s include the opening cysteine and the closing phenylalanine or tryptophan. A D gene is named only where the DNA matches it firmly. Clone size is shown for a subset of rows, as once, few, many or a class of expanded clone.

V: TRBV5-4
size: NA
J: TRBJ2-5
D: TRBD1
CDR3: CASSSGTEETQYF
DNA: TGTGCCAGCAGCTCCGGGACAGAAGAGACCCAGTACTTC

V: TRBV19
size: NA
J: TRBJ1-5
D: TRBD1
CDR3: CASSIERDRGQKPQHF
DNA: TGTGCCAGTAGTATAGAACGGGACAGGGGGCAGAAGCCCCAGCATTTT

V: TRBV6-2/TRBV6-3
size: NA
J: TRBJ1-4
D: TRBD1
CDR3: CASSSGTGMLF
DNA: TGTGCCAGCAGTTCCGGGACAGGGATGCTCTTT

V: TRBV27
size: NA
J: TRBJ1-1
D: NA
CDR3: CASSLSGGRTEAFF
DNA: TGTGCCAGCAGTTTATCGGGAGGGCGGACTGAAGCTTTCTTT

V: TRBV5-4
size: NA
J: TRBJ1-2
D: NA
CDR3: CASSSFSGYGYTF
DNA: TGTGCCAGCAGCTCCTTCAGTGGCTATGGCTACACCTTC

V: TRBV21-1
size: NA
J: TRBJ1-2
D: NA
CDR3: CASSTQGAGGYTF
DNA: TGTGCCAGCAGCACTCAGGGGGCGGGTGGCTACACCTTC

V: TRBV10-1
size: NA
J: TRBJ1-1
D: NA
CDR3: CAGQCMNTEAFF
DNA: TGCGCCGGACAGTGTATGAACACTGAAGCTTTCTTT

V: TRBV7-2
size: NA
J: TRBJ2-1
D: NA
CDR3: CASSLASGYNNEQFF
DNA: TGTGCCAGCAGCTTAGCGAGCGGCTATAACAATGAGCAGTTCTTC

V: TRBV28
size: few
J: TRBJ1-2
D: NA
CDR3: CASSLLQTGYTF
DNA: TGTGCCAGCAGTTTACTACAGACTGGCTACACCTTC

V: TRBV3-1/TRBV3-2
size: NA
J: TRBJ2-2
D: NA
CDR3: CASSLREITGELFF
DNA: TGTGCCAGCAGCCTCAGGGAAATCACCGGGGAGCTGTTTTTT

V: TRBV7-3
size: NA
J: TRBJ2-3
D: NA
CDR3: CASSFQGPADTQYF
DNA: TGTGCCAGCAGCTTCCAGGGGCCGGCAGATACGCAGTATTTT

V: TRBV15
size: NA
J: TRBJ2-7
D: TRBD2
CDR3: CATSRGTSGSPTSYEQYF
DNA: TGTGCCACCAGCAGAGGGACTAGCGGGAGTCCAACCTCCTACGAGCAGTACTTC

V: TRBV19
size: once
J: TRBJ2-2
D: NA
CDR3: CASSIAAGSTGELFF
DNA: TGTGCCAGTAGTATCGCGGCCGGGTCCACCGGGGAGCTGTTTTTT

V: TRBV27
size: NA
J: TRBJ1-2
D: TRBD1
CDR3: CASSLGGTVYGYTF
DNA: TGTGCCAGCAGTTTAGGTGGGACAGTCTATGGCTACACCTTC

V: TRBV4-2
size: NA
J: TRBJ1-2
D: TRBD1
CDR3: CASSQGWTGNYGYTF
DNA: TGTGCCAGCAGCCAAGGGTGGACAGGCAATTATGGCTACACCTTC

V: TRBV30
size: NA
J: TRBJ2-2
D: TRBD2
CDR3: CAWSAPPGGRTGELFF
DNA: TGTGCCTGGAGTGCCCCACCGGGGGGTCGGACCGGGGAGCTGTTTTTT

V: TRBV29-1
size: NA
J: TRBJ1-3
D: TRBD1
CDR3: CSAGTGAGNTIYF
DNA: TGCAGCGCCGGGACAGGGGCTGGAAACACCATATATTTT

V: TRBV27
size: NA
J: TRBJ2-7
D: TRBD2
CDR3: CASTRLAGAYEQYF
DNA: TGTGCCAGCACCCGACTAGCGGGGGCCTACGAGCAGTACTTC

V: TRBV7-2
size: once
J: TRBJ2-6
D: NA
CDR3: CASSLVGSGANVLTF
DNA: TGTGCCAGCAGCTTAGTCGGGTCTGGGGCCAACGTCCTGACTTTC

V: TRBV6-5
size: NA
J: TRBJ1-6
D: TRBD1
CDR3: CASSYQNRGNNSPLHF
DNA: TGTGCCAGCAGTTACCAGAACAGGGGGAATAATTCACCCCTCCACTTT